These 13 T cell receptor beta chains came from one sample sequenced in a study of blood T cell repertoires in COVID-19. The assay was immunoSEQ multiplex PCR, and TCRdb's table has in-frame clones only and misses some. The sample yields a few hundred thousand clones, 89% seen once. Material for sequencing was peripheral blood. Receptors were obtained from a woman aged 40 to 55 who had recovered from COVID-19.

This clone was detected a few times. The genes are TRBV10-3 and TRBJ2-1; weak D call: TRBD2 (6 bases). V lost 10 bases to trimming and J lost 7 bases, with 17 bases between them. This CDR3 region has 13 residues. Per the germline V gene, CDR1 is ENHRY and CDR2 is SYGVKD. This chain's CDR3 is CATGWEVGNEQFF. The DNA for the CDR3 is TGTGCCACCGGGTGGGAGGTTGGTAATGAGCAGTTCTTC.

This chain links TRBV6-5 with TRBJ2-4; D ambiguous. V was shortened by 0 bases and J by 6 bases, with 12 bases between the two germline ends. CDR3 length: 15 residues. Per the germline V gene, CDR1 is MNHEY and CDR2 is SVGAGI. The CDR3 DNA sequence: TGTGCCAGCAGTTACTCTTTAGGCCCAGGAAACATTCAGTACTTC. It yields the protein CASSYSLGPGNIQYF.

This rearrangement joins TRBV7-6 to TRBJ2-1; D is possibly TRBD2 (6 bases). V was pared by 5 bases and J by 6 bases, with 20 bases between. This CDR3 contains 16 residues. Germline values: CDR1 SGHVS, CDR2 FNYEAQ. CDR3 sequence: CASSRPGRGQINEQFF. CDR3 DNA sequence: TGTGCCAGCAGCAGACCGGGGCGGGGTCAGATCAATGAGCAGTTCTTC.

This chain connects TRBV6-5 to TRBJ1-1; D may be TRBD1 (5 bases). The CDR3 runs to 15 residues. Germline V gene lookup returns CDR1 MNHEY and CDR2 SVGAGI. Trimming pared 0 bases from V and 7 bases from J, leaving 15 bases between. In DNA form, the CDR3 reads TGTGCCAGCAGTTACTCGACGCAGGGAGGGAATGAAGCTTTCTTT. This translates into CASSYSTQGGNEAFF.

V usage is TRBV2 and J usage is TRBJ2-1, with 12 bases fitting TRBD2. The trim removed 6 bases at V and 9 bases at J, leaving 9 bases unmatched. Germline CDR1 is SNHLY and CDR2 is FYNNEI. This CDR3 contains 15 residues. DNA for the CDR3: TGTGCCAGCAGCCAGCTAGCGGGGGGGTTTGGTGAGCAGTTCTTC. Translating it yields CASSQLAGGFGEQFF.

Notes on this clone: Other DNA sequences of this sample code for an identical CDR3. The rearrangement links TRBV18 to TRBJ2-3, with 11 nucleotides matching TRBD1. The CDR3 is 16 amino acids. CDR1 is KGHSH, CDR2 LQKENI, per germline. Germline trimming cut 1 base from V and 2 bases from J; bases unmatched to any gene: 2. The DNA of the CDR3 is TGTGCCAGCTCACCACTGGACAGGGGGCTCACAGATACGCAGTATTTT. Amino acids: CASSPLDRGLTDTQYF.

The chain has TRBV19 and TRBJ1-2; D is uncertain. This CDR3 is built from 13 residues. Trimming stripped 6 bases from V and 3 bases from J, with 11 bases between. From germline, CDR1 is LNHDA and CDR2 SQIVND (reference sequence). In nucleotides, the CDR3 is TGTGCCAGTAGCCGCTCTCAGGACTATGGCTACACCTTC. Residues: CASSRSQDYGYTF.

The chain joins TRBV5-1 to TRBJ2-1; 7 nucleotides agree with TRBD2. This CDR3 is built from 13 residues. Germline lookup yields CDR1 SGHRS and CDR2 YFSETQ. V dropped 7 bases and J dropped 0; count of bases not matched to a gene: 1. CDR3 amino acids: CASAGVSYNEQFF. As DNA, the CDR3 is TGCGCCAGCGCGGGAGTCTCCTACAATGAGCAGTTCTTC.

The V call is TRBV7-2, the J call TRBJ2-3; 12 nucleotides align to TRBD2. The V segment lost 5 bases and the J segment 5 bases; nucleotides outside the gene matches: 5. CDR3 length equals 15 residues. Per germline, CDR1 SGHTA and CDR2 FQGNSA. This chain's CDR3 is CASSPSSGGEDTQYF. The CDR3 coding sequence is TGTGCCAGCAGCCCTTCTAGCGGGGGGGAAGATACGCAGTATTTT.

The chain uses TRBV9 and TRBJ1-5; D is unclear. Between the trimmed V and J ends, which lost 4 bases and 6 bases, there was a span of 11 bases. Germline V lookup: CDR1 SGDLS, CDR2 YYNGEE. This CDR3 spans 13 amino acids. The CDR3 coding sequence is TGTGCCAGCAGCCGCGGGAGGGCTCAGCCCCAGCATTTT. Translation gives CASSRGRAQPQHF.

This sequence joins TRBV5-1 and TRBJ1-1; D may be TRBD1 (5 bases). The V gene lost 6 bases and the J gene lost 1 base, with 10 bases spanning the gap. CDR3 length: 13 residues. Per germline, CDR1 SGHRS and CDR2 YFSETQ. Here the CDR3 reads CASNLGGNTEAFF. CDR3 DNA: TGCGCCAGCAATCTCGGGGGGAACACTGAAGCTTTCTTT.

The V and J genes are TRBV6-5 and TRBJ2-7; 14 bases match TRBD2. This CDR3 spans 14 amino acids. The ends lost 6 bases at V and 5 bases at J; junction bases unmatched: 3. CDR1 is MNHEY, CDR2 SVGAGI, per germline. CDR3 protein: CASRGTSGGNEQYF. DNA of the CDR3: TGTGCCAGCAGGGGGACTAGCGGGGGCAACGAGCAGTACTTC.

The CDR3 coding sequence is TGTGCCAGCAGTTCCCAGGGAATGGCTTTCTTT. It translates to CASSSQGMAFF. The chain has TRBV6-5 and TRBJ1-1, with D tentatively TRBD1 (5 bases). Deletions cut 4 bases from V and 11 bases from J, with 11 bases between. The CDR3 sequence is 11 residues long. Per the germline V gene, CDR1 is MNHEY and CDR2 is SVGAGI.